One sample yielded the 29 T cell receptor beta chains listed below, sequenced in a study of human T cells and chemical hapten exposure. TCRdb passed the RACE reads through MiXCR, listing each CDR3 protein once. The sample yields 65,000 to 90,000 distinct CDR3 sequences, 12% to 15% seen once. The time point is: pre-sensitization, week 0. The treatment denotes: therapeutic diphenylcyclopropenone sensitization with weekly scalp DPC. Material: whole blood, obtained in connection with sensitization to the hapten diphenylcyclopropenone (DPC). Receptors were obtained from a woman aged 45-65 years with alopecia areata. Some clones in this sample may be carry-over from other donors' samples.

The chain combines TRBV28 with TRBJ1-5; D is uncertain. CDR1 is MDHEN, CDR2 SYDVKM, per germline. V gave up 1 base and J gave up 2 bases, with 12 bases separating them. The CDR3 is made up of 16 amino acids. CDR3 sequence (DNA): TGTGCCAGCAGTTTATTTGTCTTGGACGGCAATCAGCCCCAGCATTTT. Protein product: CASSLFVLDGNQPQHF.

This clonotype was recorded at least ten times. The rearrangement links TRBV29-1 to TRBJ1-2, with D possibly matching TRBD1 (5 bases). Germline loops: CDR1 SQVTM, CDR2 ANQGSEA. Trimming stripped 3 bases from V and 8 bases from J, with 7 bases between. The CDR3 has 10 residues. DNA of the CDR3: TGCAGCGTTGACGGGGACGGCTACACCTTC. It translates to CSVDGDGYTF.

This clonotype was detected only a few times. The rearrangement joins TRBV9 to TRBJ1-1, with TRBD1 identical over 7 bases. Germline values: CDR1 SGDLS, CDR2 YYNGEE. The CDR3 has 13 residues. Losses at the gene ends were 3 bases for V and 8 bases for J; bases not matched to a gene: 7. Here the CDR3 reads CASSAIRQGEAFF. The CDR3 DNA reads as TGTGCCAGCAGCGCCATTCGACAGGGAGAAGCTTTCTTT.

The chain joins TRBV10-3 to TRBJ1-2; unclear D gene. Germline assignment: CDR1 ENHRY and CDR2 SYGVKD. There are 13 residues in the CDR3. V was pared by 4 bases and J by 0 bases, with 6 bases between. The DNA for the CDR3 is TGTGCCATCAGTGTAGAGGCTAACTATGGCTACACCTTC. Protein: CAISVEANYGYTF.

The chain has TRBV9 and TRBJ1-1, with 8 nucleotides matching TRBD1. This CDR3 has 14 amino acids. The V gene's germline CDR1 is SGDLS and CDR2 YYNGEE. V was clipped by 7 bases and J by 0 bases; unmatched bases: 5. The CDR3 reads CASSGDRLNTEAFF. The CDR3 nucleotides are TGTGCCAGCTCCGGGGACAGGTTGAACACTGAAGCTTTCTTT.

Concerning this clonotype: A much larger clone sits a single nucleotide away, making a read error possible. J is TRBJ2-7 and V is TRBV20-1; TRBD2 aligns across 9 bases. CDR3 length equals 14 residues. The V gene's germline CDR1 is DFQATT and CDR2 SNEGSKA (reference sequence). The CDR3 protein is CSARASGNSCEQYF. The CDR3 DNA sequence: TGCAGTGCTAGAGCTAGCGGGAACTCCTGCGAGCAGTACTTC.

This clonotype was recorded a few times. V is TRBV10-2 and J is TRBJ2-3, with TRBD2 identical over 9 bases. This CDR3 contains 15 residues. Germline CDR1 and CDR2: WSHSY and SAAADI. Trimming took 10 bases from V and 5 from J; bases not matched to a gene: 13. The CDR3 sequence: CATSRRREGVDTQYF. The DNA for the CDR3 is TGCGCCACCTCAAGACGGCGGGAGGGAGTAGATACGCAGTATTTT.

In its sample, this clonotype was seen many times. V and J are TRBV29-1 and TRBJ1-2; D remains unclear. This CDR3 spans 10 amino acids. Germline values: CDR1 SQVTM, CDR2 ANQGSEA. V lost 6 bases to trimming and J lost 5 bases, with 7 bases between them. The DNA of the CDR3 is TGCAGCGTAGGAACATATGGCTACACCTTC. Its translation is CSVGTYGYTF. Full variable domain (missing parts from reference TRBV29-1 and TRBJ1-2): SAVISQKPSRDICQRGTSLTIQCQVDSQVTMMFWYRQQPGQSLTLIATANQGSEATYESGFVIDKFPISRPNLTFSTLTVSNMSPEDSSIYLCSVGTYGYTFGSGTRLTVV.

This chain joins TRBV11-2 and TRBJ2-3; D possibly corresponds to TRBD2 (6 bases). Germline loops: CDR1 SGHAT, CDR2 FQNNGV. Trimming shortened V by 4 bases and J by 8 bases, and 19 bases separated the two germline ends. The CDR3 is 15 residues long. DNA for the CDR3: TGTGCCAGCAGCTCCGGGGAGATTCGGGGGACTACGCAGTATTTT. It is translated as CASSSGEIRGTTQYF.

The CDR3 region is CASSLTSGPGTDTQYF. In DNA form, the CDR3 reads TGCGCCAGCAGCTTGACTAGCGGGCCTGGTACAGATACGCAGTATTTT. The chain carries TRBV5-1 and TRBJ2-3; 9 positions match TRBD2. J lost 3 bases, V lost 1 base, and 6 bases had no gene match. CDR3 size: 16 residues. Germline CDR1 and CDR2: SGHRS and YFSETQ.

This clonotype was seen only a few times. This chain joins TRBV20-1 and TRBJ2-7, with TRBD1 as a possible D gene (5 bases). Trimming pared 0 bases from V and 5 bases from J, leaving 17 bases between. Germline values: CDR1 DFQATT, CDR2 SNEGSKA (reference sequence). This CDR3 is built from 15 residues. The CDR3 here is CSARDIGPGFHEQYF. The CDR3 nucleotides are TGCAGTGCTAGAGATATTGGGCCAGGGTTCCACGAGCAGTACTTC.

This clonotype has a count of ten or more. V is TRBV2 and J is TRBJ2-7; 9 bases agree with TRBD1. Germline lookup yields CDR1 SNHLY and CDR2 FYNNEI. The CDR3 totals 15 residues. The ends lost 5 bases at V and 5 bases at J; junction bases unmatched: 10. The CDR3 DNA reads TGTGCCAGCAGTCCCCCTGGGACAGGGATCAACGAGCAGTACTTC. Translating gives CASSPPGTGINEQYF.

The V and J genes are TRBV5-1 and TRBJ2-1; D is possibly TRBD2 (6 bases). Trimming stripped 3 bases from V and 5 bases from J, with 9 bases between. CDR3 size: 13 residues. Germline-derived CDR1 and CDR2 are SGHRS and YFSETQ. The CDR3 region is CASSSRLDNEQFF. The CDR3 DNA follows: TGCGCCAGCAGCTCTAGACTAGACAATGAGCAGTTCTTC.

The J gene is TRBJ2-7, the V gene TRBV20-1; D call uncertain. CDR3 size: 13 residues. The V and J ends lost 4 bases and 6 bases respectively, with 16 bases between them. Germline assignment: CDR1 DFQATT and CDR2 SNEGSKA (reference sequence). The CDR3 DNA is TGCAGTGCTACAACCCGGGTGTACGGCGAGCAGTACTTC. Its protein product is CSATTRVYGEQYF.

This clonotype was detected only a few times. The chain joins TRBV5-1 to TRBJ2-7, with TRBD2 matching 7 bases. The CDR3 is 14 amino acids. V was clipped by 4 bases and J by 6 bases; unmatched bases: 10. Germline-derived CDR1 and CDR2 are SGHRS and YFSETQ. CDR3 coding DNA: TGCGCCAGCAGCATAACTCCCGCGGGAGTCGAGCAGTACTTC. Its translation is CASSITPAGVEQYF. Based on the CDR3 plus reference TRBV5-1 and TRBJ2-7, the full variable domain is KAGVTQTPRYLIKTRGQQVTLSCSPISGHRSVSWYQQTPGQGLQFLFEYFSETQRNKGNFPGRFSGRQFSNSRSEMNVSTLELGDSALYLCASSITPAGVEQYFGPGTRLTVT.

This clonotype has more than one count but fewer than ten. The genes are TRBV7-6 and TRBJ2-1, with D perhaps TRBD1 or TRBD2 (5 bases each). The V gene lost 2 bases and the J gene lost 13 bases, with 15 bases spanning the gap. The CDR3 covers 13 residues. CDR1 SGHVS and CDR2 FNYEAQ come from the germline V gene. The CDR3 protein is CASSLLGETSQFF. The CDR3 DNA follows: TGTGCCAGCAGCTTATTGGGGGAGACTTCCCAGTTCTTC.

This clonotype occurred a few times. The chain joins TRBV5-4 to TRBJ1-4; a weak D match, TRBD1 (5 bases). The CDR3 spans 15 residues. Germline V gene lookup returns CDR1 SGHNT and CDR2 YYREEE (reference sequence). V was shortened by 4 bases and J by 1 base, with 11 bases between the two germline ends. Written as DNA, the CDR3 is TGTGCCAGCAGCACCGCGGGGCAAACTAATGAAAAACTGTTTTTT. The encoded protein is CASSTAGQTNEKLFF.

This clonotype was found once. V gene TRBV18 combines with J gene TRBJ2-5, with TRBD1 identical over 8 bases. The CDR3 is 14 amino acids. Germline V gene lookup returns CDR1 KGHSH and CDR2 LQKENI. Trimming cost V 6 bases and J 2 bases; bases outside gene matches: 5. CDR3 bases: TGTGCCAGCTCGGCAGACAGGGGACAAGAGACCCAGTACTTC. Amino acid sequence: CASSADRGQETQYF. The whole variable domain, filled in from reference TRBV18 and TRBJ2-5, reads NAGVMQNPRHLVRRRGQEARLRCSPMKGHSHVYWYRQLPEEGLKFMVYLQKENIIDESGMPKERFSAEFPKEGPSILRIQQVVRGDSAAYFCASSADRGQETQYFGPGTRLLVL.

This chain uses TRBV6-6 with TRBJ1-5; D unclear. CDR1 is MNHNY, CDR2 SVGAGI, per germline (reference sequence). This CDR3 has 13 residues. The germline V and J ends were trimmed by 0 bases and 6 bases, with 6 bases remaining between them. The CDR3 reads CASSYSGSQPQHF. CDR3 DNA: TGTGCCAGCAGTTACTCAGGGTCTCAGCCCCAGCATTTT.

This clonotype was found a few times. The J gene is TRBJ1-6, the V gene TRBV3-1; D gene ambiguous. In germline, CDR1 is LGHDT, CDR2 YNNKEL (reference sequence). This CDR3 region has 15 residues. V lost 4 bases to trimming and J lost 5 bases, with 12 bases between them. The CDR3 coding sequence is TGTGCCAGCAGCCTCGGAGATCGAGATAATTCACCCCTCCACTTT. Translating it yields CASSLGDRDNSPLHF.

This clonotype was counted between two and nine times. V and J are TRBV29-1 and TRBJ2-1; 7 nucleotides align to TRBD2. This CDR3 comprises 16 residues. Unmatched junction bases numbered 15, after V lost 3 bases and J lost 7 bases. The germline gives CDR1 SQVTM, CDR2 ANQGSEA. CDR3 DNA sequence: TGCAGCGTTGAGAGACTTCCGGGAGGACCCTTAAATGAGCAGTTCTTC. Translating it yields CSVERLPGGPLNEQFF.

This clonotype was picked up many times. This CDR3 reads CSVGGLNNNEQFF. CDR3 DNA: TGCAGCGTAGGAGGCCTTAACAACAATGAGCAGTTCTTC. The chain uses TRBV29-1 and TRBJ2-1; tentatively, D is TRBD2 (5 bases). There are 13 residues in the CDR3. V lost 6 bases, J lost 5 bases, and 14 bases lay in between. Germline CDR1 is SQVTM and CDR2 is ANQGSEA.

The table lists this clonotype with many counts. This chain connects TRBV29-1 to TRBJ1-3; no clear D gene. Per germline, CDR1 SQVTM and CDR2 ANQGSEA. This CDR3 contains 13 residues. V was trimmed by 6 bases and J by 4 bases, leaving 13 bases between them. The CDR3 sequence: CSVGLSSGNTIYF. The CDR3 bases are TGCAGCGTCGGACTGTCATCCGGAAACACCATATATTTT. The whole variable domain, filled in from reference TRBV29-1 and TRBJ1-3, reads SAVISQKPSRDICQRGTSLTIQCQVDSQVTMMFWYRQQPGQSLTLIATANQGSEATYESGFVIDKFPISRPNLTFSTLTVSNMSPEDSSIYLCSVGLSSGNTIYFGEGSWLTVV.

This clonotype was detected a few times. The chain is built from TRBV29-1 and TRBJ1-1; D uncertain. CDR1 is SQVTM and CDR2 is ANQGSEA in the germline V gene. The germline V and J ends were trimmed by 6 bases and 1 base, with 15 bases remaining between them. This CDR3 spans 14 amino acids. The CDR3 loop is CSVRVSVPNTEAFF. Here the CDR3 DNA reads TGCAGCGTGAGGGTTTCAGTACCGAACACTGAAGCTTTCTTT.

This clonotype was seen at least ten times. The chain recombines TRBV29-1 with TRBJ2-5; D gene ambiguous. Trimming left V 4 bases short and J 4 bases short, with 13 bases between. CDR1 SQVTM and CDR2 ANQGSEA come from the germline V gene. CDR3 size: 13 residues. CDR3 in amino acids: CSVGSSLLETQYF. The CDR3 DNA reads TGCAGCGTTGGGTCCTCGCTTCTAGAGACCCAGTACTTC. The variable domain in full, completed from reference TRBV29-1 and TRBJ2-5, reads SAVISQKPSRDICQRGTSLTIQCQVDSQVTMMFWYRQQPGQSLTLIATANQGSEATYESGFVIDKFPISRPNLTFSTLTVSNMSPEDSSIYLCSVGSSLLETQYFGPGTRLLVL.

This clonotype was detected many times. This sequence joins TRBV6-6 and TRBJ2-4; D gene uncertain. V was pared by 2 bases and J by 0 bases, with 5 bases between. Germline lookup yields CDR1 MNHNY and CDR2 SVGAGI (reference sequence). This CDR3 region has 14 residues. CDR3 in DNA: TGTGCCAGCAGTTACACGACAGCCAAAAACATTCAGTACTTC. Its translation: CASSYTTAKNIQYF.

This clonotype was observed at least ten times. The gene calls are TRBV7-8 and TRBJ2-3, with unresolved D. CDR3 length equals 13 residues. Trimming pared 1 base from V and 2 bases from J, leaving 4 bases between. Germline lookup yields CDR1 SGHVS and CDR2 FQNEAQ. The CDR3 loop is CASSLDNTDTQYF. The CDR3 coding sequence is TGTGCCAGCAGCTTAGACAACACAGATACGCAGTATTTT. Complete variable domain (other parts from reference TRBV7-8 and TRBJ2-3): GAGVSQSPRYKVAKRGQDVALRCDPISGHVSLFWYQQALGQGPEFLTYFQNEAQLDKSGLPSDRFFAERPEGSVSTLKIQRTQQEDSAVYLCASSLDNTDTQYFGPGTRLTVL.

The chain's CDR3 is CASSQDGRPTDTQYF. DNA of the CDR3: TGTGCCAGCAGCCAGGATGGGCGGCCCACAGATACGCAGTATTTT. V is TRBV4-2 and J is TRBJ2-3, with D unresolved. The CDR3 is made up of 15 amino acids. Germline lookup yields CDR1 LGHNA and CDR2 YNFKEQ. V was pared by 3 bases and J by 2 bases, with 12 bases between.

This clonotype was seen repeatedly, ten times or more. The rearrangement uses TRBV7-8 and TRBJ2-1; 10 positions agree with TRBD2. The CDR3 consists of 18 residues. CDR1 SGHVS and CDR2 FQNEAQ come from the germline V gene. Germline trimming cut 0 bases from V and 9 bases from J; bases unmatched to any gene: 14. The CDR3 coding sequence is TGTGCCAGCAGCTTAGCGGGGTCGGCTAGCGGGAGTAGGATTGAGCAGTTCTTC. Encoded protein: CASSLAGSASGSRIEQFF.